The source of this T cell receptor (beta chain) is a study of blood T cell repertoires in COVID-19. Per the authors' pipeline: Nucleated cell number was recorded as an estimate derived from reference gene primer amplification. The method was immunoSEQ multiplex PCR; TCRdb's version includes in-frame clones alone and lacks a portion of them. V, J and clone size are those of that table, while D and trimming were read from the DNA. The sample yields roughly 120,000 clones, about 85% seen once. V trimming: 6 bases; J trimming: 6 bases; junction bases outside the gene matches: 7. Looked up from germline, CDR1 is LGHNT and CDR2 is FRNRAP. The CDR3 contains 14 residues.

The sample taken for sequencing was peripheral blood. The receptor was isolated from a human donor in a cohort sampled during active COVID-19. The rearrangement links TRBV12-5 to TRBJ2-1, with 8 bases identical to TRBD1. Here the CDR3 reads CASGRGQEINEQFF. The DNA of the CDR3 is TGTGCTAGTGGGCGGGGACAGGAGATCAATGAGCAGTTCTTC.